The 9 T cell receptor beta chains below all came from one sample that was sequenced in a study of T-cell memory formation after mild COVID-19. MiXCR was run by TCRdb on the 5' RACE reads, yielding one entry per CDR3 protein. The table includes 470,000 or so distinct CDR3 sequences, 20% to 25% detected once. Sequenced input: PBMCs or a T cell subset sorted from them (not recorded which). These receptors all stem from an adult woman who had mild COVID-19 (a few samples of this study predate the infection). Cell type and time point are not known.

This rearrangement joins TRBV7-2 to TRBJ2-7, with D possibly TRBD2 on 5 matching bases. The CDR3 sequence is 13 residues long. V shed 5 bases and J shed 2 bases, with 10 bases lying between them. Germline V gives CDR1 SGHTA, CDR2 FQGNSA. This CDR3 reads CASSPRVTYEQYF. The CDR3 DNA follows: TGTGCCAGCAGCCCGCGGGTTACCTACGAGCAGTACTTC.

This clonotype was seen a few times. The V and J genes are TRBV3-1 and TRBJ2-3, with D unresolved. This CDR3 region has 13 residues. Trimming cost V 0 bases and J 4 bases, with 5 bases left between them. In germline, CDR1 is LGHDT, CDR2 YNNKEL (reference sequence). The CDR3: CASSQEGPDTQYF. CDR3 sequence (DNA): TGTGCCAGCAGCCAAGAAGGACCAGATACGCAGTATTTT.

In its sample, this clonotype was seen a few times. The genes are TRBV2 and TRBJ2-1, with TRBD2 matching 9 bases. Germline lookup yields CDR1 SNHLY and CDR2 FYNNEI. V lost 7 bases and J lost 4; bases outside the gene matches: 11. The CDR3 spans 16 residues. CDR3 in amino acids: CASKTLASGVYNEQFF. In DNA, the CDR3 is TGTGCCAGCAAAACGCTGGCTAGCGGGGTATACAATGAGCAGTTCTTC.

This chain uses TRBV5-1 with TRBJ2-3, with 8 nucleotides matching TRBD1. CDR3 length: 13 amino acids. Germline V lookup: CDR1 SGHRS, CDR2 YFSETQ. The V and J ends lost 3 bases and 3 bases, in that order; junction bases with no gene match: 0. CDR3 amino acids: CASSWDRTDTQYF. In nucleotides, the CDR3 is TGCGCCAGCAGCTGGGACAGGACAGATACGCAGTATTTT.

This clonotype was picked up a small number of times. J is TRBJ2-3 and V is TRBV7-2, with 12 positions matching TRBD2. The ends lost 5 bases at V and 6 bases at J; junction bases unmatched: 9. Germline-derived CDR1 and CDR2 are SGHTA and FQGNSA. This CDR3 region has 16 residues. CDR3 in amino acids: CASSPASGRAIDTQYF. CDR3 coding DNA: TGTGCCAGCAGCCCAGCTAGCGGGAGGGCCATCGATACGCAGTATTTT.

As for this clonotype: At one end, the junction sequence differs from germline, possibly due to a read error. The chain couples TRBV29-1 to TRBJ1-1; TRBD1 agrees at 7 bases. Per the germline V gene, CDR1 is SQVTM and CDR2 is ANQGSEA. The CDR3 covers 13 residues. The CDR3 spells CSVAHRQGGEAFF. The CDR3 DNA sequence: TGCAGTGTTGCTCACAGACAGGGAGGTGAAGCTTTCTTT. Full variable domain (missing parts from reference TRBV29-1 and TRBJ1-1): SAVISQKPSRDICQRGTSLTIQCQVDSQVTMMFWYRQQPGQSLTLIATANQGSEATYESGFVIDKFPISRPNLTFSTLTVSNMSPEDSSIYLCSVAHRQGGEAFFGQGTRLTVV.

The V gene is TRBV7-2, the J gene TRBJ2-3, with 12 bases aligning to TRBD2. CDR3 length: 14 residues. The germline V gene has CDR1 SGHTA and CDR2 FQGNSA. V shed 7 bases, J shed 7 bases, and the junction held 6 bases outside the gene matches. CDR3 in amino acids: CASTTSGGFHTQYF. DNA of the CDR3: TGTGCCAGCACGACTAGCGGGGGATTCCATACGCAGTATTTT.

Only a few counts were recorded for this clonotype. This chain uses TRBV28 with TRBJ2-7; D gene uncertain. The CDR3 runs to 12 residues. V lost 8 bases, J lost 2 bases, and 10 bases lay in between. Germline loops: CDR1 MDHEN, CDR2 SYDVKM. The CDR3 is CASYGYTYEQYF. The CDR3 DNA reads as TGTGCCAGCTATGGGTACACCTACGAGCAGTACTTC.

This rearrangement joins TRBV20-1 to TRBJ2-7; D is ambiguous. The CDR3 spans 14 residues. V lost 4 bases and J lost 3, with 16 bases in between. CDR1 and CDR2 from the germline V gene are DFQATT and SNEGSKA (reference sequence). The CDR3 reads CSAKAPGGNYEQYF. CDR3 nucleotide sequence: TGCAGTGCTAAAGCTCCGGGTGGTAACTACGAGCAGTACTTC.